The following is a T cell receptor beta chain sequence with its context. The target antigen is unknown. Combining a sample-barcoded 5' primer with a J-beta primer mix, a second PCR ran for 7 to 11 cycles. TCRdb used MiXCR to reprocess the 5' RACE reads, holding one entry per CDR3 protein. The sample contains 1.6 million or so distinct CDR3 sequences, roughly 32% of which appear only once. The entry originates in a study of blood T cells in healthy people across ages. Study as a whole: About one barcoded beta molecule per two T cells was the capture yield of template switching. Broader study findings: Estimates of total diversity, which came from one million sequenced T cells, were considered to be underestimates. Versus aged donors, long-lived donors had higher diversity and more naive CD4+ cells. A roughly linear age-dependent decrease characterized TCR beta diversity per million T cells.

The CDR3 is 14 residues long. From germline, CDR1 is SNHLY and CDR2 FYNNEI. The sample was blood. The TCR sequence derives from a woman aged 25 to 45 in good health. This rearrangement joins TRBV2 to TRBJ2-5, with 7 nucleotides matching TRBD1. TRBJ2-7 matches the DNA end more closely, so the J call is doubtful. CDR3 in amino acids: CASKETGLSYEQYF. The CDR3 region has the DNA TGTGCCAGCAAAGAGACAGGGCTCTCCTACGAGCAGTACTTC.